Below are 10 T cell receptor beta chains sequenced from a single sample in a study of T cells in Graves' hyperthyroidism and ophthalmopathy. There were TCR beta CDR3 regions amplified from RNA transcripts. The HTBI primer set served for first-round RT-PCR of the TCR CDR3. Each CDR3 protein is one row after TCRdb ran MiXCR on the multiplex PCR reads. The sample has hundreds of thousands of distinct CDR3 sequences, 15% to 20% seen once. Sequencing input: blood. These receptors came from a woman aged 25-40 years with Graves' hyperthyroidism.

This clonotype was found many times. The chain couples TRBV7-6 to TRBJ2-7; no firm D call. The germline CDR1 and CDR2 sequences are SGHVS and FNYEAQ. Trimming removed 1 base from V and 5 bases from J, with 12 bases in between. This CDR3 is built from 14 residues. The CDR3 DNA reads as TGTGCCAGCAGCTTAGGATTGGGTCAGAACGAGCAGTACTTC. It is translated as CASSLGLGQNEQYF.

This clonotype was detected only a few times. The V gene is TRBV28, the J gene TRBJ2-3; 7 bases align to TRBD1. Trimming cost V 4 bases and J 1 base; bases outside gene matches: 2. The CDR3 has 14 amino acids. CDR1 is MDHEN and CDR2 is SYDVKM in the germline V gene. The CDR3 reads CASSWDSGTDTQYF. For the CDR3, the DNA is TGTGCCAGCAGTTGGGACAGCGGCACAGATACGCAGTATTTT.

This clonotype appeared a few times. The chain is built from TRBV7-3 and TRBJ2-2; 11 bases match TRBD2. The CDR3 spans 15 residues. Germline V gene lookup returns CDR1 SGHTA and CDR2 FQGTGA. V trimming: 5 bases; J trimming: 3 bases; junction bases outside the gene matches: 2. The CDR3, as DNA: TGTGCCAGCAGCAATAGCGGGAGGGACACCGGGGAGCTGTTTTTT. Amino acids: CASSNSGRDTGELFF. The variable domain in full, with the rest retrieved from reference TRBV7-3 and TRBJ2-2, is GAGVSQTPSNKVTEKGKYVELRCDPISGHTALYWYRQSLGQGPEFLIYFQGTGAADDSGLPNDRFFAVRPEGSVSTLKIQRTERGDSAVYLCASSNSGRDTGELFFGEGSRLTVL.

This chain links TRBV6-5 with TRBJ1-6, with a weak D call TRBD1 (6 bases). Germline CDR1 is MNHEY and CDR2 is SVGAGI. The CDR3 consists of 16 residues. The germline V and J ends were trimmed by 2 bases and 7 bases, with 15 bases remaining between them. The chain's CDR3 is CASSYTPGQLNSPLHF. The CDR3 nucleotides read TGTGCCAGCAGTTACACACCGGGACAACTCAATTCACCCCTCCACTTT.

This clonotype has more than one count but fewer than ten. This sequence joins TRBV6-1 and TRBJ2-3, with 10 bases identical to TRBD2. The CDR3 consists of 12 residues. Germline trimming cut 9 bases from V and 10 bases from J; bases unmatched to any gene: 7. Per the germline V gene, CDR1 is MNHNS and CDR2 is SASEGT. This CDR3 reads CASKRGGSAQYF. The CDR3 nucleotides are TGTGCCAGTAAGCGGGGGGGGTCGGCGCAGTATTTT.

This clonotype was detected only a few times. This chain uses TRBV6-1 with TRBJ1-2; possible D gene TRBD1, 5 bases. Germline V gene data show CDR1 as MNHNS and CDR2 as SASEGT. Trimming took 6 bases from V and 4 from J, leaving 21 bases between them. The CDR3 is 16 residues long. The CDR3 DNA is TGTGCCAGCAGCGCAATTTCAGGGACGTCCCGCTATGGCTACACCTTC. Residues: CASSAISGTSRYGYTF.

In this sample, this clonotype turned up many times. The J gene is TRBJ2-7, the V gene TRBV11-2; 7 bases are a match to TRBD2. V shed 4 bases, J shed 0 bases, and the junction held 6 bases outside the gene matches. The CDR3 loop spans 15 amino acids. Per germline, CDR1 SGHAT and CDR2 FQNNGV. CDR3 sequence: CASSSSGTNSYEQYF. CDR3 DNA: TGTGCCAGCAGCTCCTCCGGGACTAACTCCTACGAGCAGTACTTC.

This clonotype was seen at least ten times. The V gene is TRBV20-1, the J gene TRBJ2-1; D perhaps matches TRBD1 (6 bases). CDR1 and CDR2 (germline): DFQATT, SNEGSKA (reference sequence). V was cut by 0 bases and J by 10 bases, with 13 bases left in between. CDR3 size: 13 residues. The CDR3 loop reads CSARDHRVSEQFF. CDR3 bases: TGCAGTGCTAGAGATCACAGGGTCAGCGAGCAGTTCTTC.

The rearrangement uses TRBV7-6 and TRBJ2-7; 7 nucleotides match TRBD1. Germline assignment: CDR1 SGHVS and CDR2 FNYEAQ. The CDR3 totals 16 residues. After removal of 5 bases from V and 0 bases from J, the junction contained 10 bases not matched to a gene. The CDR3 reads CASSLSTGESSYEQYF. CDR3 DNA: TGTGCCAGCAGCCTTAGTACAGGGGAAAGCTCCTACGAGCAGTACTTC.

The J gene is TRBJ2-7, the V gene TRBV15; 9 bases agree with TRBD2. There are 15 residues in the CDR3. Germline CDR1 LNHNV, CDR2 YYDKDF (reference sequence). V shed 3 bases, J shed 3 bases, and the junction held 6 bases outside the gene matches. This CDR3 is CATSSYSGSGYEQYF. DNA for the CDR3: TGTGCCACCAGCAGCTATAGCGGGAGCGGCTACGAGCAGTACTTC.